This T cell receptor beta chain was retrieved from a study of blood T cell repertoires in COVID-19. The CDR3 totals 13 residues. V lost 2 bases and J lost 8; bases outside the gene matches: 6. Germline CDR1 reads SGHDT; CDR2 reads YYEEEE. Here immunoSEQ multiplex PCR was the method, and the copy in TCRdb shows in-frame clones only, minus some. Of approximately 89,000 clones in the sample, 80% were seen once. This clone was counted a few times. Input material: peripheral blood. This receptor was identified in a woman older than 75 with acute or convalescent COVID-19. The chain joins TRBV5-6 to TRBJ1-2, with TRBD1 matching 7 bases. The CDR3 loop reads CASSLQGMGGYTF. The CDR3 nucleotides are TGTGCCAGCAGCTTACAGGGGATGGGGGGCTACACCTTC. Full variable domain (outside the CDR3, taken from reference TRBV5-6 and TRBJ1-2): DAGVTQSPTHLIKTRGQQVTLRCSPKSGHDTVSWYQQALGQGPQFIFQYYEEEERQRGNFPDRFSGHQFPNYSSELNVNALLLGDSALYLCASSLQGMGGYTFGSGTRLTVV.